Below, 14 T cell receptor beta chains from the same sample are listed, as sequenced in a study of tissue T cells after allogeneic stem cell transplantation. The time point was: mouse harvest day 14 after allogeneic transplant. The graft held 10^6 splenic CD5+ T cells and 10^7 T-cell-depleted bone marrow cells. Some clones are missing from TCRdb's copy, which holds only in-frame ones; the method was immunoSEQ multiplex PCR. The data show about 9,000 clones, with roughly 34% seen just once and roughly 5% held by the top ten. Sequencing was carried out using skin. Receptors were obtained from a female BALB/c mouse given C57BL/6 T cells with graft-versus-host disease after an allogeneic hematopoietic cell transplant.

In this sample, this clone turned up a few times. Gene labels here are mouse ones. The read gets to within 1 residue of the CDR3 end, and the germline J gene fills in the rest. Other DNA sequences from this sample encode an identical CDR3 as well. This chain uses TRBV26 with TRBJ2-5, with TRBD1 matching 12 bases. There are 14 residues in the CDR3. The V gene's germline CDR1 is KGHPV and CDR2 FQNQEV (reference sequence). The V segment lost 6 bases and the J segment 5 bases; nucleotides outside the gene matches: 3. CDR3 bases read: TGTGCCAGCAGCCTGGGACAGGGGGCAGACACCCAGTAC. Translated, it gives CASSLGQGADTQY. In full, the CDR3 is CASSLGQGADTQYF.

Only a few counts were recorded for this clone. Mouse gene names apply. Sequencing ends 1 residue short of the CDR3 end; the germline J gene provides the rest. The chain recombines TRBV13-3 with TRBJ2-3; unclear D gene. The CDR3 length is 13 residues. Germline V gene data show CDR1 as NNHDY and CDR2 as SYVADS. V was pared by 1 base and J by 2 bases, with 5 bases between. The CDR3 protein is CASSDRVAETLYF. The CDR3 DNA, read in part, is TGTGCCAGCAGTGATCGGGTTGCAGAAACGCTGTAT.

Comments on this clone: Mouse gene names apply. Sequencing ends 1 residue short of the CDR3 end; the germline J gene provides the rest. The genes are TRBV26 and TRBJ1-3; D not resolved. The CDR3 sequence is 14 residues long. Germline V gives CDR1 KGHPV, CDR2 FQNQEV (reference sequence). Trimming left V 5 bases short and J 0 bases short, with 8 bases between. Partial CDR3 DNA: TGTGCCAGCAGTTTCCAGAATTCTGGAAATACGCTCTAT. Translated: CASSFQNSGNTLY. The whole CDR3 is CASSFQNSGNTLYF.

On this clone itself: Gene labels here are mouse ones. CDR3 DNA, as far as it was read: TGTGCCAGCAGTCTACTGGGGGGGAAAGACACCCAGTAC. As protein: CASSLLGGKDTQY. The full CDR3 reads CASSLLGGKDTQYF. The rearrangement joins TRBV26 to TRBJ2-5; 10 nucleotides line up with TRBD2. The read ends 1 residue before the CDR3 terminus; that terminus is restored from the germline J gene. Germline CDR1 reads KGHPV; CDR2 reads FQNQEV (reference sequence). The V segment lost 3 bases and the J segment 4 bases; nucleotides outside the gene matches: 1. The CDR3 totals 14 residues.

Regarding this clone: All gene names here are mouse names. The read comes to an end 1 residue before the CDR3 does, leaving the germline J gene to fill in the end. This rearrangement joins TRBV1 to TRBJ2-7; D uncertain. Trimming took off 0 bases at V and 7 bases at J, with 7 bases between the two ends. Germline-derived CDR1 and CDR2 are NSQYPW and LRSPGD (reference sequence). The CDR3 runs 12 residues. This chain's CDR3 is CTCSADRFEQYF. The CDR3 DNA, read in part, is TGCACCTGCAGTGCAGACAGGTTCGAACAGTAC.

This clone was seen only once. These gene names are mouse names. Read data end 1 residue before the CDR3 end; the end is taken from the germline J gene. V and J are TRBV26 and TRBJ2-5; TRBD2 matches 9 bases. The length of the CDR3 is 14 residues. Germline CDR1 KGHPV, CDR2 FQNQEV (reference sequence). V lost 6 bases and J lost 1; bases outside the gene matches: 2. The DNA read from the CDR3 is TGTGCCAGCAGCGACTGGGGGTACCAAGACACCCAGTAC. Amino acid sequence: CASSDWGYQDTQY. The entire CDR3 protein is CASSDWGYQDTQYF.

In its sample, this clone ranks as medium-sized (0.01 to 0.1%). The germline and genes are mouse ones. Read data end 1 residue before the CDR3 end; the end is taken from the germline J gene. The same CDR3 can be traced to other DNA sequences in this sample. The rearrangement uses TRBV26 and TRBJ1-3; no firm D call. V shed 3 bases and J shed 0 bases, with 6 bases lying between them. The CDR3 is made up of 14 amino acids. The germline gives CDR1 KGHPV, CDR2 FQNQEV (reference sequence). CDR3: CASSLGSSGNTLYF. The part of the CDR3 DNA that was read is TGTGCCAGCAGTCTAGGGTCTTCTGGAAATACGCTCTAT.

Points on this clone: The gene symbols are mouse symbols. The missing CDR3 end, 1 residue past where the read stops, is filled in from the germline J gene. V and J are TRBV13-1 and TRBJ2-7, with 7 bases fitting TRBD1. V was pared by 0 bases and J by 0 bases, with 3 bases of the junction left unmatched. The CDR3 is 15 amino acids. CDR1 and CDR2 from the germline V gene are NSHNY and SYGAGN. CDR3 DNA, as far as it was read: TGTGCCAGCAGTGATGGGGCAGGGGGCTCCTATGAACAGTAC. As protein: CASSDGAGGSYEQY. In full, the CDR3 reads CASSDGAGGSYEQYF.

About this clone itself: Each gene name is a mouse one. The CDR3 end is not reached by the read, which stops 1 residue before it; the germline J gene fills it in. This specimen includes other DNA sequences encoding the same CDR3. The chain employs TRBV26 and TRBJ2-7; D remains unclear. This CDR3 spans 12 amino acids. CDR1 KGHPV and CDR2 FQNQEV come from the germline V gene (reference sequence). V dropped 3 bases and J dropped 4 bases, with 7 bases sitting between them. The CDR3 spells CASSLRGYEQYF. The CDR3 bases that were read are TGTGCCAGCAGTCTACGGGGATATGAACAGTAC.

Turning to this clone: All gene names here are mouse names. The CDR3 is cut off 1 residue early in the read; its end comes from the germline J gene. This chain links TRBV19 with TRBJ2-5; 12 positions agree with TRBD2. Germline lookup yields CDR1 FNHDT and CDR2 SITEND (reference sequence). Trimming took 5 bases from V and 5 from J; bases not matched to a gene: 3. This CDR3 is 14 amino acids long. The sequenced CDR3 bases are TGTGCCAGCAGCTCGGGACTGGGGGGAGACACCCAGTAC. Translating it yields CASSSGLGGDTQY. The whole CDR3 is CASSSGLGGDTQYF.

A few counts support this clone. The gene names here belong to mouse. From the germline J gene comes the end of the CDR3, since the read stops 1 residue before it. This rearrangement joins TRBV13-1 to TRBJ2-2, with D tentatively TRBD2 (5 bases). Germline lookup yields CDR1 NSHNY and CDR2 SYGAGN. This CDR3 has 15 amino acids. V gave up 0 bases and J gave up 2 bases, with 8 bases separating them. The covered CDR3 bases are TGTGCCAGCAGTGATGCACCTGGGAACACCGGGCAGCTCTAC. It translates to CASSDAPGNTGQLY. The whole CDR3 is CASSDAPGNTGQLYF.

This clone was picked up a small number of times. Gene names and germline match the mouse. The read terminates 1 residue before the CDR3 end, so the remaining end is supplied by the germline J gene. The chain employs TRBV26 and TRBJ2-1, with a possible D match to TRBD1 (5 bases). The germline V and J ends were trimmed by 2 bases and 8 bases, with 10 bases remaining between them. The germline CDR1 and CDR2 sequences are KGHPV and FQNQEV (reference sequence). This CDR3 region has 13 residues. The chain's CDR3 is CASSLDSFSEQFF. The DNA read from the CDR3 is TGTGCCAGCAGTCTGGACAGTTTCTCTGAGCAGTTC.

On this clone itself: All gene names here are mouse names. The read falls 1 residue short of the CDR3 end, and the missing part is taken from the germline J gene. The rearrangement joins TRBV23 to TRBJ1-2; the DNA was not compared with TRBD1, the D call given in the table. The CDR3 covers 12 residues. Germline V gives CDR1 KGHTA, CDR2 FQNQQP. CDR3: CSSSLRDSDYTF. The sequenced part of the CDR3 DNA is TGCTCCAGCAGTCTCAGGGACTCCGACTACACC. Full variable domain (rest looked up from reference TRBV23 and TRBJ1-2): DAAVTQKPRYLIKMKGQEAEMKCIPEKGHTAVFWYQQKQSKELKFLIYFQNQQPLDQIDMVKERFSAVCPSSSLCSLGIRTCEAEDSALYLCSSSLRDSDYTFGSGTRLLVI.

This clone was observed a few times. Mouse germline and gene names are used. The CDR3 DNA, read in part, is TGTGCCAGCAGCCAAGAGACAGAAAACACAGAAGTCTTC. Translated: CASSQETENTEVF. The whole CDR3 region reads CASSQETENTEVFF. This chain connects TRBV5 to TRBJ1-1; D perhaps matches TRBD1 (5 bases). The read terminates 1 residue ahead of where the CDR3 ends, so the germline J gene completes it. The V gene's germline CDR1 is LGHNA and CDR2 YNLKQL (reference sequence). CDR3 length: 14 residues. The V end lost 0 bases, the J end lost 1 base, and 6 bases lay between the germline ends.